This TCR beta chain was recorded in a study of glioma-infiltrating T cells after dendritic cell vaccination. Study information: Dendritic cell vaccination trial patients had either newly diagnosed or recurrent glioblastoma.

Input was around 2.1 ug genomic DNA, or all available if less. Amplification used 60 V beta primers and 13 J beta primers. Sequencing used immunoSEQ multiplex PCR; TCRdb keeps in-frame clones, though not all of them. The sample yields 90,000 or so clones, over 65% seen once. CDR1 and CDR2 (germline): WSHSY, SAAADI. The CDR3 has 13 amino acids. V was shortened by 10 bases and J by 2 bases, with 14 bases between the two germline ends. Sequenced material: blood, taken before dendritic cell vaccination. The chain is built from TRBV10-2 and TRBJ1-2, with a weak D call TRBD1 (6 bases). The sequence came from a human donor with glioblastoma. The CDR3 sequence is CATTQGSNYGYTF. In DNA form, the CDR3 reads TGCGCCACCACCCAGGGGTCCAACTATGGCTACACCTTC.